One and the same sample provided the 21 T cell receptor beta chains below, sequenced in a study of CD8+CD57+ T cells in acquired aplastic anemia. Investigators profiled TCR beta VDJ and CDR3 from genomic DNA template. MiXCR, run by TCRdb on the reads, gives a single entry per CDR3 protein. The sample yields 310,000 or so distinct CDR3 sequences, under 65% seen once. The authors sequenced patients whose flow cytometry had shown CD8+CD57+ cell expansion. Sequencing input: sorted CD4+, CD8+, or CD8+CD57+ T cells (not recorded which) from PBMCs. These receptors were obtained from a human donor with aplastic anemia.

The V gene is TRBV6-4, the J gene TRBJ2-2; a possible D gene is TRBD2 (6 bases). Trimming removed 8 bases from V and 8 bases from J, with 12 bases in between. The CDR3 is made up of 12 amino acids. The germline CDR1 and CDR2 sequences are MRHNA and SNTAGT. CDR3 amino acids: CASRGLTGELFF. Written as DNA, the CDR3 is TGTGCCAGCCGGGGACTGACGGGGGAGCTGTTTTTT.

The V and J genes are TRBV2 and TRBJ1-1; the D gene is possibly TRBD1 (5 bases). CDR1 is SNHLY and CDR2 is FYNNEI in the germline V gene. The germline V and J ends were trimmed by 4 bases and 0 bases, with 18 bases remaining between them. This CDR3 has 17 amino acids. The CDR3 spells CASSARDIGTVNTEAFF. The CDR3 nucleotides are TGTGCCAGCAGTGCTAGAGACATTGGGACGGTGAACACTGAAGCTTTCTTT.

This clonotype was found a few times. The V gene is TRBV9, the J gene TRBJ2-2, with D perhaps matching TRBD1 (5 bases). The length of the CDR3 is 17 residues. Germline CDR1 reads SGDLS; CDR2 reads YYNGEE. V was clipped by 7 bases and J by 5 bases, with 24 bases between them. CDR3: CASSPPKGSLGTGELFF. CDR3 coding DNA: TGTGCCAGCTCACCACCTAAGGGGTCCTTAGGAACCGGGGAGCTGTTTTTT.

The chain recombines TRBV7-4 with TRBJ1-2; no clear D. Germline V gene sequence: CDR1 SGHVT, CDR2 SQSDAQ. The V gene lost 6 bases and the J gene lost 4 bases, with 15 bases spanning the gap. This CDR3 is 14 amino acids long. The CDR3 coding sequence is TGTGCCAGCAGTTTATCAATAGTGAGCTATGGCTACACCTTC. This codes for CASSLSIVSYGYTF.

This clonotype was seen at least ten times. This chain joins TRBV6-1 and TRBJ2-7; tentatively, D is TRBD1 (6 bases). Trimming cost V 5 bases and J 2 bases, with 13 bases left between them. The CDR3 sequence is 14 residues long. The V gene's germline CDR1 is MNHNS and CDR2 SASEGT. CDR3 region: CASSPMTGPYEQYF. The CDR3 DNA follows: TGTGCCAGCAGTCCCATGACAGGCCCCTACGAGCAGTACTTC.

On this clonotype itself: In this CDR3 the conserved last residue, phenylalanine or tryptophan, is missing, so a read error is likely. CDR3 protein: CTIGGTGADGTQYL. CDR3 nucleotides: TGTACCATCGGGGGGACAGGGGCAGACGGGACCCAGTACCTC. V usage is TRBV10-3 and J usage is TRBJ2-5; 10 bases are a match to TRBD1. CDR1 is ENHRY, CDR2 SYGVKD, per germline. The CDR3 sequence is 14 residues long.

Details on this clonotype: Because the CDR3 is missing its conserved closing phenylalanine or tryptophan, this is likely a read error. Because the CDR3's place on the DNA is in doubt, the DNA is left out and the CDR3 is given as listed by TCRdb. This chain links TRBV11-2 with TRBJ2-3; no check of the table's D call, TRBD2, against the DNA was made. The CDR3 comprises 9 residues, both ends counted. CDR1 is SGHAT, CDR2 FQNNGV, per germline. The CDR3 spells CASIHTSSE.

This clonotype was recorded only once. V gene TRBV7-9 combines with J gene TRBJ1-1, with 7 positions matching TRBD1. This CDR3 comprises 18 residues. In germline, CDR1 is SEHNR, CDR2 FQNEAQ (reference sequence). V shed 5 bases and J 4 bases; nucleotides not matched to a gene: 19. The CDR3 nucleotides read TGTGCCAGCAGCCCGAGACCGGATTACAGGGGAGAGGGCACTGAAGCTTTCTTT. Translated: CASSPRPDYRGEGTEAFF. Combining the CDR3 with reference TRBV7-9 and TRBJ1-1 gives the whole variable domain DTGVSQNPRHKITKRGQNVTFRCDPISEHNRLYWYRQTLGQGPEFLTYFQNEAQLEKSRLLSDRFSAERPKGSFSTLEIQRTEQGDSAMYLCASSPRPDYRGEGTEAFFGQGTRLTVV.

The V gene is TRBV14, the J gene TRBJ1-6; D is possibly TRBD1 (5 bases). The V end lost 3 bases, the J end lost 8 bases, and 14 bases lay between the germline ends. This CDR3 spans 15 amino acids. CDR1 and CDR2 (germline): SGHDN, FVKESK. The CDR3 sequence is CASSHRQGQDSPLHF. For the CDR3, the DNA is TGTGCCAGCAGCCATAGGCAGGGCCAAGATTCACCCCTCCACTTT.

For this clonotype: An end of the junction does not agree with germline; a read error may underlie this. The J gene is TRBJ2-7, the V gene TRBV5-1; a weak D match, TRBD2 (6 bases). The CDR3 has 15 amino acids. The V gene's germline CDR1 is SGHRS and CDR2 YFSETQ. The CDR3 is CASSQTSLNTGELYF. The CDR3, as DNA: TGCGCCAGCAGCCAAACTAGCCTGAACACCGGGGAGCTGTACTTC.

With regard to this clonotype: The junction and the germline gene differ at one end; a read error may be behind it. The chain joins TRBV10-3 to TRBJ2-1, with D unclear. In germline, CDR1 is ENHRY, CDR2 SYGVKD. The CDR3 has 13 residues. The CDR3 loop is CASSDTKKDEQFF. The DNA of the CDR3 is TGTGCCAGCAGTGACACCAAGAAGGATGAGCAGTTCTTC.

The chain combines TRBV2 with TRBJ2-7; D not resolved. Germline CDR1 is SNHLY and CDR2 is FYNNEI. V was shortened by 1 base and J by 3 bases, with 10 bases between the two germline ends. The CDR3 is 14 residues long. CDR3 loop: CASSEDGRGYEQYF. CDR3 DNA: TGTGCCAGCAGTGAAGATGGGCGAGGCTACGAGCAGTACTTC.

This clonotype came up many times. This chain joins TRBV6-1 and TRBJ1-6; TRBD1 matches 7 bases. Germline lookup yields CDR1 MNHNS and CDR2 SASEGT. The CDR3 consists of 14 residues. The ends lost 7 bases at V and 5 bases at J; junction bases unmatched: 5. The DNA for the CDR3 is TGTGCCAGCATACAGGGGCCAAATAATTCACCCCTCCACTTT. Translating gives CASIQGPNNSPLHF.

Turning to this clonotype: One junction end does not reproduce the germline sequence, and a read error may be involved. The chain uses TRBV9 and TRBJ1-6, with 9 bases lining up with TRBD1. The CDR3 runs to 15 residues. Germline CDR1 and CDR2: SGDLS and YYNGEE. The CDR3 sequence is CVSSARGQGNSPLHF. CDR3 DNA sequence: TGTGTCAGCAGCGCCCGGGGACAGGGAAATTCACCCCTCCACTTT.

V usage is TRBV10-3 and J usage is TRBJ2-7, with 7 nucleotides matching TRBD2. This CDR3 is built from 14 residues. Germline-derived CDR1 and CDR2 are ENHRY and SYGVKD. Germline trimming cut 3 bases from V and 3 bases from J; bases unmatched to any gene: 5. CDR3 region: CAISDGGLNYEQYF. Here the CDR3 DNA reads TGTGCCATCAGTGACGGGGGACTAAACTACGAGCAGTACTTC.

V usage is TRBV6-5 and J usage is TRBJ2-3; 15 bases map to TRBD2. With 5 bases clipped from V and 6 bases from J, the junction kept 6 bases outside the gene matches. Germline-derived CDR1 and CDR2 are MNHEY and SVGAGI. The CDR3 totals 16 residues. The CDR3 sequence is CASSRGLAGGGDTQYF. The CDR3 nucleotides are TGTGCCAGCAGTCGGGGACTAGCGGGGGGTGGGGATACGCAGTATTTT.

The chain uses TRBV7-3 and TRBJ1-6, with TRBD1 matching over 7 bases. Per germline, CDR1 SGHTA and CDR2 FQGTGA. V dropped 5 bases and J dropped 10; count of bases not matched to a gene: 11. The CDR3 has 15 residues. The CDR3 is CASSHKDQGGSPLHF. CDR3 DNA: TGTGCCAGCAGCCACAAGGACCAGGGGGGGTCACCCCTCCACTTT.

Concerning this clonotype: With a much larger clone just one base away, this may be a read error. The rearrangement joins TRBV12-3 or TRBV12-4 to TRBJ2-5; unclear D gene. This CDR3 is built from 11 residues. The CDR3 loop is CASSSTETQCF. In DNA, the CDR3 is TGTGCCAGCAGTTCAACAGAGACCCAGTGCTTC.

The CDR3 spells CASICPGTSSPLHF. DNA for the CDR3: TGTGCCAGCATTTGTCCGGGGACCAGTTCACCCCTCCACTTT. This sequence joins TRBV25-1 and TRBJ1-6; perhaps TRBD1 as D (5 bases). The CDR3 is made up of 14 amino acids. Germline CDR1 reads MGHDK; CDR2 reads SYGVNS. Trimming took 7 bases from V and 9 from J, leaving 16 bases between them.

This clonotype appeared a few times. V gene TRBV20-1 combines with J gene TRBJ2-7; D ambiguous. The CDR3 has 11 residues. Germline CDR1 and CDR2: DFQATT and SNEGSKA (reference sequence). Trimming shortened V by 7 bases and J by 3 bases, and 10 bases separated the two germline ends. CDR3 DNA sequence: TGCAGTGTACAGACTTACTACGAGCAGTACTTC. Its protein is CSVQTYYEQYF.

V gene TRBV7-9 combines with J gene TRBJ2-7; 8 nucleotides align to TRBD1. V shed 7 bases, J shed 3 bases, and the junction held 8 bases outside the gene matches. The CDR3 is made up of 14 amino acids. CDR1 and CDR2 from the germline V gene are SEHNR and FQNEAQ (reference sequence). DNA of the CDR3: TGTGCCAGCACCCGAGGCGGGACAGGCTACGAGCAGTACTTC. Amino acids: CASTRGGTGYEQYF.